Given below is one T cell receptor beta chain in context. What it recognizes is unknown. Per germline, CDR1 SGHTA and CDR2 FQGNSA. With V trimmed by 5 bases and J by 1 base, 5 bases remained unmatched. This CDR3 has 17 residues. Data came from immunoSEQ multiplex PCR; TCRdb stores just in-frame clones and leaves some out. The profile shows about 60,000 clones, 90% to 95% of them singletons. This specimen comes from a study of OX40 agonist ivuxolimab in advanced cancers. Study results and limitations: Among the nonresponders, some also had low normalized T-cell clonal expansion.

The chain links TRBV7-2 to TRBJ2-7, with 16 positions matching TRBD2. The sample consisted of CD4+ or CD8+ T cells sorted from blood, taken in a trial of the OX40 agonist ivuxolimab. The TCR originated in an adult with an advanced solid tumor such as melanoma, head and neck, liver or kidney cancer. The CDR3 DNA follows: TGTGCCAGCAGCACGGGACTAGCGGGAGGGGGGTCCTACGAGCAGTACTTC. This translates into CASSTGLAGGGSYEQYF. The variable domain in full, completed from reference TRBV7-2 and TRBJ2-7, reads GAGVSQSPSNKVTEKGKDVELRCDPISGHTALYWYRQSLGQGLEFLIYFQGNSAPDKSGLPSDRFSAERTGGSVSTLTIQRTQQEDSAVYLCASSTGLAGGGSYEQYFGPGTRLTVT.